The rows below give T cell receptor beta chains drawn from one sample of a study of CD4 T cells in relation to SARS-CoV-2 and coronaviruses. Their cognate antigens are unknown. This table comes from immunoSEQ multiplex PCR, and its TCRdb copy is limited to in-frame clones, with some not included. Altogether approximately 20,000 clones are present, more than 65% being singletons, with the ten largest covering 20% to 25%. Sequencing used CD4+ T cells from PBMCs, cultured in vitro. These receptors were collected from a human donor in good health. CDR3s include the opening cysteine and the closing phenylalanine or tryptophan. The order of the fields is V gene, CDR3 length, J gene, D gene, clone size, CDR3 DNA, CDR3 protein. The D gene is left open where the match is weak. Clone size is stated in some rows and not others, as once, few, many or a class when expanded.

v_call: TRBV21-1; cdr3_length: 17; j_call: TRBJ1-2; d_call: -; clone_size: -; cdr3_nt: TGTGCCAGCAGTATAGGGTGGAGAAGGGGGATGTATGGGGGCTACACCTTC; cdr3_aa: CASSIGWRRGMYGGYTF
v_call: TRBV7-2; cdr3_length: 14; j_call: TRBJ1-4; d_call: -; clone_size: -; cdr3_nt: TGTGCCAGCAGCTTAGCGGGAAACAATGAAAAACTGTTTTTT; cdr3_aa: CASSLAGNNEKLFF
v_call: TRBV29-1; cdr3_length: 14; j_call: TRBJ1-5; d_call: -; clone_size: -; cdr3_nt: TGCAGCGTTGCGGAGGGGGGGGGCAATCAGCCCCAGCATTTT; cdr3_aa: CSVAEGGGNQPQHF
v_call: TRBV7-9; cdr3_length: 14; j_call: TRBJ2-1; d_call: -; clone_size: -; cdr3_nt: TGTGCCAGCAGTCCTAGTGATCGCTACAATGAGCAGTTCTTC; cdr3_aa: CASSPSDRYNEQFF
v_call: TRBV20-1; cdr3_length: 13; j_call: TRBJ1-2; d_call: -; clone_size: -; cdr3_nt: TGCAGTGCTAGTGAGGCCGGGGAGTTAGGCTACACCTTC; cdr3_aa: CSASEAGELGYTF
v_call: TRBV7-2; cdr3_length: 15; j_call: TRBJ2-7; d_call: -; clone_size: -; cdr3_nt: TGTGCCAGCAGCTTAGGGCAGGGCGCCCACTACGAGCAGTACTTC; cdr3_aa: CASSLGQGAHYEQYF
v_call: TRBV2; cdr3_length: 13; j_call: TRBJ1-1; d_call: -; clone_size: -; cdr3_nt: TGTGCCAGCACCCAGGGAGGGATCCGAGAAGCTTTCTTT; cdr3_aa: CASTQGGIREAFF
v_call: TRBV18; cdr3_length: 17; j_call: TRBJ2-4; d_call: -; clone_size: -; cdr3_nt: TGTGCCAGCTCACCACCGGCGGCCGGCACAAACCAAAACATTCAGTACTTC; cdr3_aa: CASSPPAAGTNQNIQYF
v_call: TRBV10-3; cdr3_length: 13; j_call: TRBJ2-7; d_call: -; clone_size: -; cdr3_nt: TGTGCCATCAGCCCAGGGGGGGGCTACGAGCAGTACTTC; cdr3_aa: CAISPGGGYEQYF
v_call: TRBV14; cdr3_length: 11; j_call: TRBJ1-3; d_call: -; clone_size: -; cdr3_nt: TGTGCCAGCAGCCCCGGAAACACCATATATTTT; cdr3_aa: CASSPGNTIYF
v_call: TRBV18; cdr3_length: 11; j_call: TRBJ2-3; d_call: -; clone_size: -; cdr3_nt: TGTGCCAGCTCACCGTGGGATACGCAGTATTTT; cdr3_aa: CASSPWDTQYF
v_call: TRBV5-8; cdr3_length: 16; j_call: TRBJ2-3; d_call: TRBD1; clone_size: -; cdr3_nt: TGTGCCAGCAGCTCCAGACAGGGGGCCATCACAGATACGCAGTATTTT; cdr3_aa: CASSSRQGAITDTQYF
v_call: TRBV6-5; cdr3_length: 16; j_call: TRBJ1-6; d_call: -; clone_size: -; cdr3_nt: TGTGCCAGCAGTTACGGTCCGGCCCACCGGGATTCACCCCTCCACTTT; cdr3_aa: CASSYGPAHRDSPLHF
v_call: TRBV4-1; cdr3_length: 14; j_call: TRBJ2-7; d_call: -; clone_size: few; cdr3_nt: TGCGCCAGCAGCCGAATGACAGGCTCCTACGAGCAGTACTTC; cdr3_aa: CASSRMTGSYEQYF
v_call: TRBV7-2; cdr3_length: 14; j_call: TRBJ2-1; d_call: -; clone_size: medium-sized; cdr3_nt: TGTGCCAGCACCTCGGCGGGGCCGGGCTATGAGCAGTTCTTC; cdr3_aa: CASTSAGPGYEQFF
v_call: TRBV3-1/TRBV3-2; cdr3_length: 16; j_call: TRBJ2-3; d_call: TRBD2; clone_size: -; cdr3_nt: TGTGCCAGCAGCCAAGGACTAGCGGGGGGATCAGATACGCAGTATTTT; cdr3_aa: CASSQGLAGGSDTQYF
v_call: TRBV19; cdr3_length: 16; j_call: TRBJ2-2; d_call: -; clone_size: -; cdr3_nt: TGTGCCAGTGCGGGCCTATTTAGCCCTGGGACCGGGGAGCTGTTTTTT; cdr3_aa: CASAGLFSPGTGELFF
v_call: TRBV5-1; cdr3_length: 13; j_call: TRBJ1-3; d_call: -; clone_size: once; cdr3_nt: TGCGCCAGCCCGATGGGGCTTGGAAACACCATATATTTT; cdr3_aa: CASPMGLGNTIYF
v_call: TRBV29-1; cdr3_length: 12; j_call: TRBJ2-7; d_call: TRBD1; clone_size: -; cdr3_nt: TGCAGCGTCACGACAGGGTCCTACGAGCAGTACTTC; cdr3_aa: CSVTTGSYEQYF
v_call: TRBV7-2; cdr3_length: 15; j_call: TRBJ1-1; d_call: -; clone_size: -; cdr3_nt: TGTGCCAGCAGGACCACGTGGGGGGTTAAGACTGAAGCTTTCTTT; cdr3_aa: CASRTTWGVKTEAFF
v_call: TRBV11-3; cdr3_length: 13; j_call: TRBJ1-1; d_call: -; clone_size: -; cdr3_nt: TGTGCCAGCAGCATCCATCCGAACACTGAAGCTTTCTTT; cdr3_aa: CASSIHPNTEAFF
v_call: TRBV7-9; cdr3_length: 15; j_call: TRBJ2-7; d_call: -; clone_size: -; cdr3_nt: TGTGCCAGCAGCTTAGGGCTCGACAGCTCCTACGAGCAGTACTTC; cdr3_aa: CASSLGLDSSYEQYF
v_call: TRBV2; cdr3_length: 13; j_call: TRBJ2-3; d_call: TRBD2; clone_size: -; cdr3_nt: TGTGCCAGCGAGACTAGCGGGGCAGATACGCAGTATTTT; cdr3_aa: CASETSGADTQYF
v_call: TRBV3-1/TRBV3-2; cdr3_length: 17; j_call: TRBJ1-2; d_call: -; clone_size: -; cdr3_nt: TGTGCCAGCAGCCAAGATTATCGTCAGGTTCCAGGCTATGGCTACACCTTC; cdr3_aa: CASSQDYRQVPGYGYTF
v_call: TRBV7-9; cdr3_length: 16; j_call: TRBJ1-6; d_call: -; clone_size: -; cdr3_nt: TGTGCCAGCAGCCCATCGACAGGCGACTATAATTCACCCCTCCACTTT; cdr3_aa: CASSPSTGDYNSPLHF
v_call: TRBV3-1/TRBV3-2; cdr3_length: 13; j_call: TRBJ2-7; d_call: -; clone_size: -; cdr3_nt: TGTGCCAGCAGCCAAGGGCAGGTTTACGAGCAGTACTTC; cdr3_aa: CASSQGQVYEQYF
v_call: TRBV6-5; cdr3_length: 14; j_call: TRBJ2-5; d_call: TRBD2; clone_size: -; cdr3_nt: TGTGCCAGCGCCCTTGGAGCGGGAGAAGAGACCCAGTACTTC; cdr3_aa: CASALGAGEETQYF
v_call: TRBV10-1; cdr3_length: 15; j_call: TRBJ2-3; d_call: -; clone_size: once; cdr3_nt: TGCGCCAGCAGCGAGGGGATAGGGAGCCAAGATACGCAGTATTTT; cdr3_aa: CASSEGIGSQDTQYF
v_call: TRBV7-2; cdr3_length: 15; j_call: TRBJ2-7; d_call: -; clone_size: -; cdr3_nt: TGTGCCAGCAGCTTAAGGTCAGGGATAGCCTACGAGCAGTACTTC; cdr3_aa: CASSLRSGIAYEQYF
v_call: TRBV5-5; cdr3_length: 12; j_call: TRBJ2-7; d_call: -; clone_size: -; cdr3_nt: TGTGCCAGCAGCTTAGTCGGGTACGAGCAGTACTTC; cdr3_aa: CASSLVGYEQYF
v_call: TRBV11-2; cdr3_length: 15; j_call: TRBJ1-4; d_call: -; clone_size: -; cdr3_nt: TGTGCCAGCAGCTTAGCTCCGACAACTAATGAAAAACTGTTTTTT; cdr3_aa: CASSLAPTTNEKLFF
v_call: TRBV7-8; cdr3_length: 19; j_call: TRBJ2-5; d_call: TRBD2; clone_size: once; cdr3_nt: TGTGCCAGCAGCAGCGGACTAGCGGGGGGCTCCCCTATTGAAGAGACCCAGTACTTC; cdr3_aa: CASSSGLAGGSPIEETQYF
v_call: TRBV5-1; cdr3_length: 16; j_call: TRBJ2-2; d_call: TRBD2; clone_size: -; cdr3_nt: TGCGCCAGCAGCCCTTCGGGACTACTGAACACCGGGGAGCTGTTTTTT; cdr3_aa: CASSPSGLLNTGELFF
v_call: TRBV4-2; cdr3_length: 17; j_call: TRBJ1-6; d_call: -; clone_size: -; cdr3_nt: TGTGCCAGCAGCCAAGAAGGGCAGGGTACGATTCATTCACCCCTCCACTTT; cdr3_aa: CASSQEGQGTIHSPLHF
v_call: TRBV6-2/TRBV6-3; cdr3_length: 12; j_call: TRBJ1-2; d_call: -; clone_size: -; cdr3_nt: TGTGCCAGCAGCCAACCTAACTATGGCTACACCTTC; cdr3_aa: CASSQPNYGYTF
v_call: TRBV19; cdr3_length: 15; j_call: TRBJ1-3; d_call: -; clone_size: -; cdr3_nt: TGTGCCAGTACCCTTAGGCGGGATGCCGGAAACACCATATATTTT; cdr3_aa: CASTLRRDAGNTIYF
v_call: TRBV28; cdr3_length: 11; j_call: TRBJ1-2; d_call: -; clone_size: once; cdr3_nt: TGTGCCAGCAGTTCAACTAATGGCTACACCTTC; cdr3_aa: CASSSTNGYTF
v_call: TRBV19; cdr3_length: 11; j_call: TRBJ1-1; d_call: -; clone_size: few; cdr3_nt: TGTGCCAGTAGTTTATCGGGTGAAGCTTTCTTT; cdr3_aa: CASSLSGEAFF
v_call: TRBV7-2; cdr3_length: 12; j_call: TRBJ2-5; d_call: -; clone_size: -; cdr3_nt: TGTGCCAGCAGCCACAGACAAGAGACCCAGTACTTC; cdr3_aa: CASSHRQETQYF
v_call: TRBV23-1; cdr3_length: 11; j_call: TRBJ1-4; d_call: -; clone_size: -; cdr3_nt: TGCGCCAGCAGTCAGCCCCGAAAAACTGTTTTT; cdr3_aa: CASSQPRKTVF
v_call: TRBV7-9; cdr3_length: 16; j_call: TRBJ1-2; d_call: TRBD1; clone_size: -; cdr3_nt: TGTGCCAGCAGCTTCCGGGACAGGGGTCGTCAGTATGGCTACACCTTC; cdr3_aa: CASSFRDRGRQYGYTF
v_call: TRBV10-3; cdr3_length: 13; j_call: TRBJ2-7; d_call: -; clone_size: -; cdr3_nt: TGTGCCATCGGGCGGCATAGCTCCTACGAGCAGTACTTC; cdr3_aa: CAIGRHSSYEQYF